This T cell receptor beta chain was captured in a study of identical twins. Study-level findings and limits: Abundant cord blood beta clonotypes carried fewer insertions; memory repertoires showed none.

Via MiXCR, TCRdb re-called the 5' RACE reads, giving one row per CDR3 protein. The data contain around 470,000 distinct CDR3 sequences, 12% to 15% of them singletons. The V end was cut by 0 bases, the J end by 10 bases, with 13 bases between. The CDR3 runs to 14 residues. CDR1 is SEHNR and CDR2 is FQNEAQ in the germline V gene (reference sequence). This clonotype turned up a few times. Its specificity is unknown. These same data were also listed under a study on yellow fever vaccine responses in identical twins.

Sequencing was carried out using CD4+ T cells sorted from blood. This rearrangement joins TRBV7-9 to TRBJ2-1, with no clear D. This TCR derives from a woman aged 18-35 years in good health. The CDR3 loop is CASSLAGDLTEQFF. DNA of the CDR3: TGTGCCAGCAGCTTAGCAGGTGACCTTACCGAGCAGTTCTTC.